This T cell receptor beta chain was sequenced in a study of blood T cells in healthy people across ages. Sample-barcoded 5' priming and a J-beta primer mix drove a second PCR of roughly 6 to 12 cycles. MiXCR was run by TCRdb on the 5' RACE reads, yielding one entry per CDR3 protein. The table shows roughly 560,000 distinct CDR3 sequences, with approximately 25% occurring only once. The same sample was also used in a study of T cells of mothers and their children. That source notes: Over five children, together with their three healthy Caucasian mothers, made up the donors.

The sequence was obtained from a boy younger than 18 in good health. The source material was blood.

CDR3 in DNA: TGTGCCAGCAGTTTACTGTACGATAATGAAAAACTGTTTTTT. It encodes CASSLLYDNEKLFF. The chain recombines TRBV12-3 or TRBV12-4 with TRBJ1-4, with no clear D. The CDR3 covers 14 residues. The germline V and J ends were trimmed by 2 bases and 4 bases, with 8 bases remaining between them.